The rows below give T cell receptor beta chains drawn from one sample of a study of radiation and T cells in renal cell carcinoma. Generated by immunoSEQ multiplex PCR, the TCRdb table keeps only in-frame clones and is missing some. The sample contains 50,000 to 70,000 clones, 65% to 80% of which appear only once. The sample consisted of blood, taken from a patient whose treatment included radiotherapy and nephrectomy. These receptors all stem from a man in his 60s with renal cell carcinoma. The CDR3 runs from the conserved cysteine through the conserved F or W. A D gene is named only where the DNA matches it firmly. Expanded clones are given a class, and other clones once, few, many or no size at all.

D,J,size,V,DNA,CDR3
.,TRBJ1-2,.,TRBV6-5,TGTGCCACCCTCCGGCCGGGATCCTCCTACTATGGCTACACCTTC,CATLRPGSSYYGYTF
.,TRBJ1-2,.,TRBV2,TGTGCCAGCAGTTCACAGGCTGCCAGCCTGGCTAACTATGGCTACACCTTC,CASSSQAASLANYGYTF
.,TRBJ1-1,.,TRBV11-2,TGTGCCAGCAGCTTACAGGACAGTGAAGCTTTCTTT,CASSLQDSEAFF
.,TRBJ2-5,.,TRBV10-3,TGTGCCATCAGTGATTCGACAGTACAAGAGACCCAGTACTTC,CAISDSTVQETQYF
.,TRBJ1-1,few,TRBV29-1,TGCAGCGTCCCAGACAGGAACACTGAAGCTTTCTTT,CSVPDRNTEAFF
TRBD1,TRBJ1-6,.,TRBV29-1,TGCAGCGTTGGACAGGGCGTGGGGTCACCCCTCCACTTT,CSVGQGVGSPLHF
TRBD1,TRBJ1-2,.,TRBV9,TGTGCCAGCAGCGTAGAAGGGGGCGGGTTTTATGGCTACACCTTC,CASSVEGGGFYGYTF
TRBD1,TRBJ1-4,.,TRBV30,TGTGCCTGGGGTGGTACAGGGGGGGCTGAAAAACTGTTTTTT,CAWGGTGGAEKLFF
.,TRBJ2-5,.,TRBV7-9,TGTGCCAGCAGCACCTACGGCGAGACCCAGTACTTC,CASSTYGETQYF
TRBD2,TRBJ2-1,.,TRBV18,TGTGCCAGCTCCCCCCTCCTGGCGGGAGCGTCTGAGCAGTTCTTC,CASSPLLAGASEQFF
.,TRBJ1-1,few,TRBV4-2,TGTGCCAGCAGCCGAGACTACAGCTCCGAAGCTTTCTTT,CASSRDYSSEAFF
.,TRBJ2-3,.,TRBV11-2,TGTGCCAGCAGCCCCAGGACTTATACGCAGTATTTT,CASSPRTYTQYF
.,TRBJ2-5,.,TRBV11-3,TGTGCCAGCAGCTTCGGGGCAGGAGAGACCCAGTACTTC,CASSFGAGETQYF
.,TRBJ1-1,few,TRBV25-1,TGTGCCAGCAGTGATCGGGGGAGGACTGAAGCTTTCTTT,CASSDRGRTEAFF
.,TRBJ1-1,once,TRBV28,TGTGCCAGCAGTTTAATGGGTGGGGGTCGGACTGAAGCTTTCTTT,CASSLMGGGRTEAFF
.,TRBJ1-5,few,TRBV7-9,TGTGCCAGCAGCTTAGCGGCGCAGCCCCAGCATTTT,CASSLAAQPQHF